A selection of T cell receptor beta chains follows, all from one sample in a study of CD8 T cells in ankylosing spondylitis. TCRdb passed the 5' RACE reads through MiXCR, listing each CDR3 protein once. Seen here are 35,000 to 50,000 distinct CDR3 sequences, approximately 10% observed once, and the top ten hold roughly 1.3%. Source material: blood, either unsorted or a sorted T cell fraction (not recorded which). The receptors stem from a male donor with ankylosing spondylitis or in good health (not recorded which). Both conserved end residues are part of each CDR3. Fields, in order: J gene, clone size, D gene, V gene, CDR3 protein, CDR3 DNA. The D gene is left open where the match is weak. For some rows the clone size is stated as once, few or many, or as a class when expanded; others skip it.

J: TRBJ1-4; size: many; D: TRBD1; V: TRBV12-3/TRBV12-4; CDR3: CASSLGTGPTNEKLFF; DNA: TGTGCCAGCAGTTTAGGGACAGGACCAACTAATGAAAAACTGTTTTTT
J: TRBJ1-5; size: many; D: NA; V: TRBV20-1; CDR3: CSARGTSHQPQHF; DNA: TGCAGTGCTAGAGGCACTTCTCATCAGCCCCAGCATTTT
J: TRBJ1-1; size: many; D: NA; V: TRBV5-1; CDR3: CASSLARQPRTNTEAFF; DNA: TGCGCCAGCAGCTTGGCTCGCCAGCCCCGGACGAACACTGAAGCTTTCTTT
J: TRBJ2-5; size: many; D: TRBD2; V: TRBV5-1; CDR3: CASSHRTSGEETQYF; DNA: TGCGCCAGCAGCCACCGGACTAGCGGGGAAGAGACCCAGTACTTC
J: TRBJ2-3; size: few; D: NA; V: TRBV1; CDR3: CTSISGGGSDRDTQYF; DNA: TGCACCAGCATTTCCGGGGGGGGCTCTGATCGAGATACGCAGTATTTT
J: TRBJ1-1; size: many; D: NA; V: TRBV12-3/TRBV12-4; CDR3: CASSPRGNREAFF; DNA: TGTGCCAGCAGCCCCCGGGGGAATCGGGAAGCTTTCTTT
J: TRBJ2-2; size: many; D: NA; V: TRBV30; CDR3: CAWSRGTGELFF; DNA: TGTGCCTGGAGTCGGGGAACCGGGGAGCTGTTTTTT
J: TRBJ2-1; size: NA; D: NA; V: TRBV7-9; CDR3: CASSLVAGTYNEQFF; DNA: TGTGCCAGCAGCTTAGTTGCGGGGACGTACAATGAGCAGTTCTTC
J: TRBJ2-5; size: few; D: NA; V: TRBV7-9; CDR3: CASSLGTETQYF; DNA: TGTGCCAGCAGCTTAGGGACGGAGACCCAGTACTTC
J: TRBJ2-4; size: many; D: NA; V: TRBV2; CDR3: CASWIAKNIQYF; DNA: TGTGCCAGCTGGATAGCCAAAAACATTCAGTACTTC
J: TRBJ2-5; size: NA; D: TRBD1; V: TRBV5-1; CDR3: CASSSGDRAWETQYF; DNA: TGCGCCAGCAGCTCCGGGGACAGGGCTTGGGAGACCCAGTACTTC
J: TRBJ2-1; size: few; D: NA; V: TRBV9; CDR3: CASSVSGRQSINEQFF; DNA: TGTGCCAGCAGCGTATCCGGTCGCCAGTCCATAAATGAGCAGTTCTTC
J: TRBJ2-7; size: many; D: TRBD1; V: TRBV6-5; CDR3: CASSYSTRQGGHEQYF; DNA: TGTGCCAGCAGTTACTCGACGCGACAGGGTGGCCACGAGCAGTACTTC
J: TRBJ2-7; size: many; D: NA; V: TRBV6-1; CDR3: CASRLSGRAYEQYF; DNA: TGTGCCAGCAGATTGTCGGGCCGAGCCTACGAGCAGTACTTC
J: TRBJ1-3; size: many; D: TRBD1; V: TRBV20-1; CDR3: CSARSGQGASGNTIYF; DNA: TGCAGTGCTAGATCGGGACAGGGGGCGTCTGGAAACACCATATATTTT
J: TRBJ1-6; size: many; D: TRBD1; V: TRBV12-3/TRBV12-4; CDR3: CASSSGTGRSPLHF; DNA: TGTGCCAGCAGTTCCGGGACAGGGAGGTCACCCCTCCACTTT
J: TRBJ1-1; size: few; D: NA; V: TRBV7-9; CDR3: CASSAWVGTEAFF; DNA: TGTGCCAGCAGCGCGTGGGTGGGGACTGAAGCTTTCTTT
J: TRBJ1-1; size: few; D: NA; V: TRBV18; CDR3: CASCHGFQEVTEAFF; DNA: TGTGCCAGCTGTCACGGTTTCCAGGAGGTCACTGAAGCTTTCTTT
J: TRBJ1-1; size: medium-sized; D: NA; V: TRBV10-3; CDR3: CAIRANTEAFF; DNA: TGTGCCATAAGGGCGAACACTGAAGCTTTCTTT
J: TRBJ1-5; size: many; D: TRBD1; V: TRBV7-9; CDR3: CASSPAAGGRNQPQHF; DNA: TGTGCCAGCAGCCCAGCTGCAGGGGGACGAAATCAGCCCCAGCATTTT
J: TRBJ2-2; size: many; D: TRBD1; V: TRBV12-3/TRBV12-4; CDR3: CASRGGPGELFF; DNA: TGTGCCAGCAGAGGGGGCCCCGGGGAGCTGTTTTTT
J: TRBJ2-5; size: many; D: TRBD1; V: TRBV29-1; CDR3: CSVEDDRVGETQYF; DNA: TGCAGCGTTGAGGACGACAGGGTGGGAGAGACCCAGTACTTC
J: TRBJ2-1; size: few; D: NA; V: TRBV4-2; CDR3: CASSQAALGEQFF; DNA: TGTGCCAGCAGCCAAGCAGCCTTGGGTGAGCAGTTCTTC
J: TRBJ1-1; size: few; D: NA; V: TRBV30; CDR3: CAWRDLGMNTEAFF; DNA: TGTGCCTGGAGGGACCTGGGCATGAACACTGAAGCTTTCTTT
J: TRBJ1-5; size: many; D: TRBD1; V: TRBV12-3/TRBV12-4; CDR3: CASSPGTGYNQPQHF; DNA: TGTGCCAGCAGTCCCGGGACAGGTTATAATCAGCCCCAGCATTTT
J: TRBJ2-5; size: many; D: NA; V: TRBV20-1; CDR3: CSARLRTQETQYF; DNA: TGCAGTGCTAGATTACGGACTCAAGAGACCCAGTACTTC
J: TRBJ2-4; size: once; D: NA; V: TRBV5-5; CDR3: CASSLEWGKIAKSIQYF; DNA: TGTGCGAGCAGCTTGGAGTGGGGCAAAATAGCCAAAAGCATTCAGTACTTC